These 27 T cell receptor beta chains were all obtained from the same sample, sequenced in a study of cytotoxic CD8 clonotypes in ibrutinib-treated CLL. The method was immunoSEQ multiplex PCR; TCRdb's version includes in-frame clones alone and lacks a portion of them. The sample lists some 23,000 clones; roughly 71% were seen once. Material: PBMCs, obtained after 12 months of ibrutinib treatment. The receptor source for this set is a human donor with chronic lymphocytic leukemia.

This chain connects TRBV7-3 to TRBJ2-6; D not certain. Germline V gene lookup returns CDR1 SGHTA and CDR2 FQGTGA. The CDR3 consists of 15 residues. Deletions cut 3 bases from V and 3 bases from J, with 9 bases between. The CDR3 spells CASSFDSGGANVLTF. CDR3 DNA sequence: TGTGCCAGCAGCTTTGACTCCGGTGGGGCCAACGTCCTGACTTTC. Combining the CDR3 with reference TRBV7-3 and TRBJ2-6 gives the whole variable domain GAGVSQTPSNKVTEKGKYVELRCDPISGHTALYWYRQSLGQGPEFLIYFQGTGAADDSGLPNDRFFAVRPEGSVSTLKIQRTERGDSAVYLCASSFDSGGANVLTFGAGSRLTVL.

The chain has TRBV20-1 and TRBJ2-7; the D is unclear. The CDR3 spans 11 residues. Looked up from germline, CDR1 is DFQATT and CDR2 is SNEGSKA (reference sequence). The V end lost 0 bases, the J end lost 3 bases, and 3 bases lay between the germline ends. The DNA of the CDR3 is TGCAGTGCTAGAGACGACTACGAGCAGTACTTC. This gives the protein CSARDDYEQYF.

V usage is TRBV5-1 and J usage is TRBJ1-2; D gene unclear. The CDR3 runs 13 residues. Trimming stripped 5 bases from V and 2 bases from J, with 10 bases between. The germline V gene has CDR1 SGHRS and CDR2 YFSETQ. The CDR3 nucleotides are TGCGCCAGCAGGCCTCGCGGGAACTATGGCTACACCTTC. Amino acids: CASRPRGNYGYTF.

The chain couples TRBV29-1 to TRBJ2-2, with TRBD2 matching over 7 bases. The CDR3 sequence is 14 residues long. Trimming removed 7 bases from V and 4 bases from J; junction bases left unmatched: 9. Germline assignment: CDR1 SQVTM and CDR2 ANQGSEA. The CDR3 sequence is CSAHRGGGTGELFF. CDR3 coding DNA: TGCAGCGCCCACCGCGGGGGTGGCACCGGGGAGCTGTTTTTT.

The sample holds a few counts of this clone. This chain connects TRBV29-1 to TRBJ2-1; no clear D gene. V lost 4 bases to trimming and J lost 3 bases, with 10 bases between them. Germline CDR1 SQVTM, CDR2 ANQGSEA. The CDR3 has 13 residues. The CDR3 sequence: CSVVGQIYNEQFF. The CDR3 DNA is TGCAGCGTTGTCGGTCAGATCTACAATGAGCAGTTCTTC.

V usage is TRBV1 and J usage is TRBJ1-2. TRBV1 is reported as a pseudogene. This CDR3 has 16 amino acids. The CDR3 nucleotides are TGCACCAGCAGGTTTCCTCGTGTGCGAAAGACCTATGGCTACACCTTC. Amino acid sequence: CTSRFPRVRKTYGYTF.

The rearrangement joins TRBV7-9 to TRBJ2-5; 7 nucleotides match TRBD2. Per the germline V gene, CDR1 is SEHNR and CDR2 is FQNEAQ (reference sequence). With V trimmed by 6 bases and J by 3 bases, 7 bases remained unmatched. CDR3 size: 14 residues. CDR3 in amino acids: CASRPGGREETQYF. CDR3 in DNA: TGTGCCAGCAGGCCTGGGGGGAGGGAAGAGACCCAGTACTTC. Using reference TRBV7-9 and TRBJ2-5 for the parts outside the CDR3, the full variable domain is DTGVSQNPRHKITKRGQNVTFRCDPISEHNRLYWYRQTLGQGPEFLTYFQNEAQLEKSRLLSDRFSAERPKGSFSTLEIQRTEQGDSAMYLCASRPGGREETQYFGPGTRLLVL.

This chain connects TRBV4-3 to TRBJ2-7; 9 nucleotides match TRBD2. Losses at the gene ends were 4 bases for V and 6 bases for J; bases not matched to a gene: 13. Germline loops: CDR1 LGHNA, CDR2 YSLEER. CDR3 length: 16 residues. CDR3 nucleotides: TGCGCCAGCAGCCTATTGGGACTAGCCGAGGCGGGCGAGCAGTACTTC. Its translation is CASSLLGLAEAGEQYF.

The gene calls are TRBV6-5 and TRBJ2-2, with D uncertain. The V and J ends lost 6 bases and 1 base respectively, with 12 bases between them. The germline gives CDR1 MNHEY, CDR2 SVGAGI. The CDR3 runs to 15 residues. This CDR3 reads CASSAITLNTGELFF. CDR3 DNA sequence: TGTGCCAGCAGCGCTATTACACTGAACACCGGGGAGCTGTTTTTT.

For the CDR3, the DNA is TGTGCCAGCAGTGAGGGGACTAGCGGGGGGGGACCGGGAACCTACGAGCAGTACTTC. It translates to CASSEGTSGGGPGTYEQYF. The V gene is TRBV6-1, the J gene TRBJ2-7; TRBD2 matches at 16 bases. Germline CDR1 and CDR2: MNHNS and SASEGT. The V segment lost 3 bases and the J segment 2 bases; nucleotides outside the gene matches: 10. This CDR3 is 19 amino acids long.

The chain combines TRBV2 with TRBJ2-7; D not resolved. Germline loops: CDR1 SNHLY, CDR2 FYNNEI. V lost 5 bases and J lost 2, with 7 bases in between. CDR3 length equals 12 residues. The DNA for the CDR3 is TGTGCCAGCAGTCCCCTTACCTACGAGCAGTACTTC. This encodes CASSPLTYEQYF.

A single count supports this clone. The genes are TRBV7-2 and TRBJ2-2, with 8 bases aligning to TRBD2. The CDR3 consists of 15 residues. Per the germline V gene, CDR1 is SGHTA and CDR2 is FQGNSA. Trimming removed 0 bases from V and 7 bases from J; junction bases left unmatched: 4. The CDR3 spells CASSLAALAGGELFF. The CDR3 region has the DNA TGTGCCAGCAGCTTAGCGGCCCTAGCGGGCGGGGAGCTGTTTTTT.

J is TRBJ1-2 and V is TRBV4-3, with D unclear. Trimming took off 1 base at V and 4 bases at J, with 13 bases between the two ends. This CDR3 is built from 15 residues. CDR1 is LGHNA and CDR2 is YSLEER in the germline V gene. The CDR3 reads CASSQGVGSSYGYTF. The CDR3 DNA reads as TGCGCCAGCAGCCAAGGAGTGGGTTCCTCCTATGGCTACACCTTC.

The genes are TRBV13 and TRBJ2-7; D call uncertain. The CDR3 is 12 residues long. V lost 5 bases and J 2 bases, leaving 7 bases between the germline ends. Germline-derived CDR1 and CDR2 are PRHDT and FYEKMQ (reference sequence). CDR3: CASSRGTYEQYF. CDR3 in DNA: TGTGCCAGCAGCCGTGGGACCTACGAGCAGTACTTC.

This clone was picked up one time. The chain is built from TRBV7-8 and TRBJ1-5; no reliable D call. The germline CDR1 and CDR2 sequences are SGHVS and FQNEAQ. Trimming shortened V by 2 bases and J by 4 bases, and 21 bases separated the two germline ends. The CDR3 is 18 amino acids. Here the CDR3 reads CASSLTPDGRSRNQPQHF. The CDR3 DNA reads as TGTGCCAGCAGCTTAACCCCTGACGGGAGGAGTAGGAATCAGCCCCAGCATTTT.

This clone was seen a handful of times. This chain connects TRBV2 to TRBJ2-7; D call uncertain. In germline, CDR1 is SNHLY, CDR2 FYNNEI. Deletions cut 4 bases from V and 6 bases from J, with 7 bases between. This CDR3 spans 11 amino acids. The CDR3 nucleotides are TGTGCCAGCAGTGGCCCTGGCGAGCAGTACTTC. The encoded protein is CASSGPGEQYF.

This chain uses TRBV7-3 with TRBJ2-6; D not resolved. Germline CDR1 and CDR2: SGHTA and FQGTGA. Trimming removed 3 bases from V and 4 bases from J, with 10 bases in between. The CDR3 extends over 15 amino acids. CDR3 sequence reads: CASSFTLGGANVLTF. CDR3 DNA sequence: TGTGCCAGCAGCTTCACCCTCGGCGGGGCCAACGTCCTGACTTTC. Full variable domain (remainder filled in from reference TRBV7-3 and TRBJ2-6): GAGVSQTPSNKVTEKGKYVELRCDPISGHTALYWYRQSLGQGPEFLIYFQGTGAADDSGLPNDRFFAVRPEGSVSTLKIQRTERGDSAVYLCASSFTLGGANVLTFGAGSRLTVL.

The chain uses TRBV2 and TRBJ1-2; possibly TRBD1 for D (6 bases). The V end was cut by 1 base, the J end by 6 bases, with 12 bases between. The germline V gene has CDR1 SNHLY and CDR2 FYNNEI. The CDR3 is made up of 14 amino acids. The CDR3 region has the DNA TGTGCCAGCAGTGAAGTCCGAAGGGGGAATGGCTACACCTTC. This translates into CASSEVRRGNGYTF.

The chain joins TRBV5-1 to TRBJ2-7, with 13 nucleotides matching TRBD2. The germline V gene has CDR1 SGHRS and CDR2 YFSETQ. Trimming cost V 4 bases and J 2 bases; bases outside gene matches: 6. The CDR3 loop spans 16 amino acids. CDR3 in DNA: TGCGCCAGCAGCCAAGGGACTAGCGGGGCTACCTACGAGCAGTACTTC. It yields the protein CASSQGTSGATYEQYF.

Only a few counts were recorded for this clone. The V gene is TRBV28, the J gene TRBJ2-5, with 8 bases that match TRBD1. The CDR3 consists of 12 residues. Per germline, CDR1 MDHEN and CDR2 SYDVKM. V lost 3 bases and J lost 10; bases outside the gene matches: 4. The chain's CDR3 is CASSFTGTGQYF. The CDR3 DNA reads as TGTGCCAGCAGTTTCACGGGGACAGGCCAGTACTTC.

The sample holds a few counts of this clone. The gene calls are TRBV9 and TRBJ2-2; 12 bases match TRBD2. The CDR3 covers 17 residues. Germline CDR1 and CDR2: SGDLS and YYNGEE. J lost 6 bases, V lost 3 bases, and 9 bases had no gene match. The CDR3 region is CASSASGGDAGAGELFF. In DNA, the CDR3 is TGTGCCAGCAGCGCTAGCGGGGGGGATGCGGGCGCCGGGGAGCTGTTTTTT.

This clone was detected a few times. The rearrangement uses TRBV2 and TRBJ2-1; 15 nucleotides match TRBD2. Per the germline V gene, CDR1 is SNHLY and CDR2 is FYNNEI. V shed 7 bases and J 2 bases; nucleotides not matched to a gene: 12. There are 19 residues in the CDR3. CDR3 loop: CASTPWRTSGGAAYNEQFF. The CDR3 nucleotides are TGTGCCAGCACCCCATGGAGGACTAGCGGGGGGGCGGCCTACAATGAGCAGTTCTTC.

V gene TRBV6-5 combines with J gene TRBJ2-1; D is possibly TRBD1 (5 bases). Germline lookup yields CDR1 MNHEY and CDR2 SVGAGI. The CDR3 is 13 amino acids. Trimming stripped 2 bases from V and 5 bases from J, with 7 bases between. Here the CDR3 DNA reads TGTGCCAGCAGTTACACGGACAACAATGAGCAGTTCTTC. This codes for CASSYTDNNEQFF.

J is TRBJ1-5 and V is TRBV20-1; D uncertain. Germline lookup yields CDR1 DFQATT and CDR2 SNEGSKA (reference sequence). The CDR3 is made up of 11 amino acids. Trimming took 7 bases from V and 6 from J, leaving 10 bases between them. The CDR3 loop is CSDFGGQPQHF. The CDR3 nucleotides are TGCAGTGATTTTGGTGGTCAGCCCCAGCATTTT.

The CDR3 sequence is CASRPRGQPYEQYF. In DNA form, the CDR3 reads TGTGCCAGCAGGCCCCGCGGGCAGCCCTACGAGCAGTACTTC. This chain links TRBV7-9 with TRBJ2-7, with a weak D call TRBD2 (5 bases). V lost 6 bases and J lost 2, with 14 bases in between. Germline loops: CDR1 SEHNR, CDR2 FQNEAQ (reference sequence). CDR3 length: 14 residues.

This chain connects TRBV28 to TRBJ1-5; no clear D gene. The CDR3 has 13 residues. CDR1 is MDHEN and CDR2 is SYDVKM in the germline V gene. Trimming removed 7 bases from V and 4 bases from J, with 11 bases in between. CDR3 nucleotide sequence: TGTGCCAGCACACCTCGCGAGAATCAGCCCCAGCATTTT. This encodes CASTPRENQPQHF.

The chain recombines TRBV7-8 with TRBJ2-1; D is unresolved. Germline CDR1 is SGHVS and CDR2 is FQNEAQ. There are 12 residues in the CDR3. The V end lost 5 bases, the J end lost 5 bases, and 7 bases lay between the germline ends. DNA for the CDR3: TGTGCCAGCAGCCGGAACCACAATGAGCAGTTCTTC. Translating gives CASSRNHNEQFF. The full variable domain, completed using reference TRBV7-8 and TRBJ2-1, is GAGVSQSPRYKVAKRGQDVALRCDPISGHVSLFWYQQALGQGPEFLTYFQNEAQLDKSGLPSDRFFAERPEGSVSTLKIQRTQQEDSAVYLCASSRNHNEQFFGPGTRLTVL.